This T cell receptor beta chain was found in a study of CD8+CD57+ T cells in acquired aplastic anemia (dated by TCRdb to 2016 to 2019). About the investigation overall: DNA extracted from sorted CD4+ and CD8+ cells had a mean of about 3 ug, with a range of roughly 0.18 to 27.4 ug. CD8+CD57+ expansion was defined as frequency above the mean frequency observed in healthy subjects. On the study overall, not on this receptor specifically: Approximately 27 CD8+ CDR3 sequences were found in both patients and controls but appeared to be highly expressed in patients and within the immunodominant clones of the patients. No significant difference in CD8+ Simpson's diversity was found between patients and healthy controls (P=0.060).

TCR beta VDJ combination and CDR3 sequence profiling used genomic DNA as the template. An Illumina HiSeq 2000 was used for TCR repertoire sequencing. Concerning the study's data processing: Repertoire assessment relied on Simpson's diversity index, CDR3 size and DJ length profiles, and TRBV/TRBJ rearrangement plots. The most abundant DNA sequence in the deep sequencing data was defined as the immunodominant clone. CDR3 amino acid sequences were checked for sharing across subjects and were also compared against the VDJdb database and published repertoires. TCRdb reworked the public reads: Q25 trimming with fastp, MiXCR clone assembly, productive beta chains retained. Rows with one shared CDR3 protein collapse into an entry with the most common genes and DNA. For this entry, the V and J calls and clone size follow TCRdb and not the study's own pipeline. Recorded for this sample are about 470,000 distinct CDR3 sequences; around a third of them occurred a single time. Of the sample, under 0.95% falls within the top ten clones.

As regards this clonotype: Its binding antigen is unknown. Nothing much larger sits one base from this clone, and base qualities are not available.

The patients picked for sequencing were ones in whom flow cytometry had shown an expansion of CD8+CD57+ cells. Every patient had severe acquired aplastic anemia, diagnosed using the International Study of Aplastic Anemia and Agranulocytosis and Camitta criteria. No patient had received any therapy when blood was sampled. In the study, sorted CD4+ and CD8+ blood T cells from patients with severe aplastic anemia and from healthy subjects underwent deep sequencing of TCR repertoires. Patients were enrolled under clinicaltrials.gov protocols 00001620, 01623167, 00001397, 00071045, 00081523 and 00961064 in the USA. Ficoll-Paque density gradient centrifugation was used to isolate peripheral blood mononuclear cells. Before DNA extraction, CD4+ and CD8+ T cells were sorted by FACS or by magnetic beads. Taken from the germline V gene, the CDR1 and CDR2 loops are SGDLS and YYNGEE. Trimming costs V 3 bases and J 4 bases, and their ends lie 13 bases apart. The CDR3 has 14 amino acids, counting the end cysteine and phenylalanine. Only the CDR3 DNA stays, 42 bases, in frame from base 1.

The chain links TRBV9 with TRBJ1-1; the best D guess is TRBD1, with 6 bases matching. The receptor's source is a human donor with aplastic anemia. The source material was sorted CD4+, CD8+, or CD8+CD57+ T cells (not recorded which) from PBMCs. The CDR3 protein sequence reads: CASSEAGVATEAFF. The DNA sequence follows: TGTGCCAGCAGCGAGGCAGGGGTTGCCACTGAAGCTTTCTTT. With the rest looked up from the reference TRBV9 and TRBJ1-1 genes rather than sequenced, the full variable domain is DSGVTQTPKHLITATGQRVTLRCSPRSGDLSVYWYQQSLDQGLQFLIQYYNGEERAKGNILERFSAQQFPDLHSELNLSSLELGDSALYFCASSEAGVATEAFFGQGTRLTVV.